The TCR beta chain under discussion was sequenced for a study of T cell changes during pregnancy in multiple sclerosis. The CDR3 contains 15 residues. Germline loops: CDR1 SGHRS, CDR2 YFSETQ. J gave up 1 base and V 5 bases, and 4 bases lay outside the gene matches. Profiling relied on immunoSEQ multiplex PCR, and the TCRdb table lists in-frame clones only, not all of them. In the table there are approximately 83,000 clones, 85% to 95% of which are singletons. This clone was found once. This chain uses TRBV5-1 with TRBJ2-7; TRBD2 agrees at 12 bases. Sample: peripheral blood, taken in the third trimester of pregnancy. The TCR originated in a female donor with multiple sclerosis, enrolled in a pregnancy study. CDR3 region: CASRFGLAGSYEQYF. The CDR3 DNA follows: TGCGCCAGCAGGTTTGGACTAGCGGGGTCCTACGAGCAGTACTTC.